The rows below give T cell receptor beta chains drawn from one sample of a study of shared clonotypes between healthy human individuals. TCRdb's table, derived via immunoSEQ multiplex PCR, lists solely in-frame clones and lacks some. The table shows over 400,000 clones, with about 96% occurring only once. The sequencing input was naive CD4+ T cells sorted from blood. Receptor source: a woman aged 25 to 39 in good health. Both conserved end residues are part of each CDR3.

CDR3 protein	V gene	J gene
CASSLVVGRDTGELFF	TRBV28	TRBJ2-2
CASSELAAPYNEQFF	TRBV6-4	TRBJ2-1
CASSERTGGSTIYF	TRBV6-1	TRBJ1-3
CASRPGTFGNQPQHF	TRBV28	TRBJ1-5
CASSSRVAGAGEQFF	TRBV5-1	TRBJ2-1
CASSRTDILNTEAFF	TRBV27	TRBJ1-1
CASSEIDTGELFF	TRBV10-2	TRBJ2-2
CASSASHGGNQPQHF	TRBV9	TRBJ1-5
CASSPGRETQYF	TRBV18	TRBJ2-5
CASSLMFREGSGNTIYF	TRBV7-9	TRBJ1-3
CASSLNSDGYGYTF	TRBV11-1	TRBJ1-2
CASSVAYRFSGNEQFF	TRBV9	TRBJ2-1
CASSSDSNYGYTF	TRBV7-9	TRBJ1-2
CSVVAWTGGNEQYF	TRBV29-1	TRBJ2-7
CASSRAVTGYNQPQHF	TRBV4-1	TRBJ1-5
CASSEGIVAGEQYF	TRBV10-1	TRBJ2-7
CASGYGHNSNQPQHF	TRBV19	TRBJ1-5
CASSLGQGGNIQYF	TRBV28	TRBJ2-4
CASSLLTSGTDTQYF	TRBV11-1	TRBJ2-3
CASSLAWGNNEQFF	TRBV28	TRBJ2-1
CASSFDRGMNTEAFF	TRBV5-1	TRBJ1-1
CASSAYGQGPGELFF	TRBV2	TRBJ2-2
CASSGQVIHEQYF	TRBV5-1	TRBJ2-7
CASSFSRGSGYGYTF	TRBV10-2	TRBJ1-2
CASSSNGRGAEQFF	TRBV28	TRBJ2-1
CASSLGTSGQTYEQYF	TRBV5-1	TRBJ2-7
CASSLPTYGYTF	TRBV28	TRBJ1-2
CASSKGLAGRRANEQFF	TRBV19	TRBJ2-1
CASSGYSNQPQHF	TRBV2	TRBJ1-5